The clone carrying this TCR beta chain has at least ten counts. This sample was included in a study of T cells after yellow fever vaccination. TCRdb fed the 5' RACE reads into MiXCR, producing one record per CDR3 protein. In the table there are about 300,000 distinct CDR3 sequences, approximately 10% of which are singletons. Trimming took 1 base from V and 5 from J; bases not matched to a gene: 2. Germline V CDR1 and CDR2: LNHNV, YYDKDF (reference sequence). CDR3 size: 15 residues. V gene TRBV15 combines with J gene TRBJ2-1, with TRBD2 identical over 10 bases. This clonotype originated in a man aged 18 to 35 who received the YFV17D yellow fever vaccine. This material consisted of CD4+ T cells sorted from PBMCs, taken 5 days after the yellow fever booster vaccination. The DNA for the CDR3 is TGTGCCACCAGCAGAGTTGGGACTAGCGACAATGAGCAGTTCTTC. It yields the protein CATSRVGTSDNEQFF.